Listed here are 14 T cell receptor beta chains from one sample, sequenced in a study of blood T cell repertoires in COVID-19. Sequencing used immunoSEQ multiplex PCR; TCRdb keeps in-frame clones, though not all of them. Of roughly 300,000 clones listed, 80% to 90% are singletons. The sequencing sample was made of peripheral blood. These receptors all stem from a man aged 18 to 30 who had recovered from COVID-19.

The CDR3 DNA reads as TGTGCCAGTAGTATTGGGGCAGGGCGAACTGAAGCTTTCTTT. It specifies CASSIGAGRTEAFF. The chain combines TRBV19 with TRBJ1-1, with D possibly being TRBD1 (5 bases). The germline V and J ends were trimmed by 3 bases and 5 bases, with 13 bases remaining between them. The germline V gene has CDR1 LNHDA and CDR2 SQIVND (reference sequence). This CDR3 region has 14 residues. Complete variable domain (other parts from reference TRBV19 and TRBJ1-1): DGGITQSPKYLFRKEGQNVTLSCEQNLNHDAMYWYRQDPGQGLRLIYYSQIVNDFQKGDIAEGYSVSREKKESFPLTVTSAQKNPTAFYLCASSIGAGRTEAFFGQGTRLTVV.

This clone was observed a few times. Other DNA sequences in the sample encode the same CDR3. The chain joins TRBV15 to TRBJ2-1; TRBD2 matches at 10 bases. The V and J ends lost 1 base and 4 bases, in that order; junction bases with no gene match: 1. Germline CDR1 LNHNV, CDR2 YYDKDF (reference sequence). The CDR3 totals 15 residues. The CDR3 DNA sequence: TGTGCCACCAGCAGAGGGACTAGCGGATACAATGAGCAGTTCTTC. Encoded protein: CATSRGTSGYNEQFF.

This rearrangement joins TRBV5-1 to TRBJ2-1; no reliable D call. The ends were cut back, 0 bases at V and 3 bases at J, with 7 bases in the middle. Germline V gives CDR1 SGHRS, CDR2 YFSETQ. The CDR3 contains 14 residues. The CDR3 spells CASSLVSNYNEQFF. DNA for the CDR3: TGCGCCAGCAGCTTGGTGTCCAACTACAATGAGCAGTTCTTC.

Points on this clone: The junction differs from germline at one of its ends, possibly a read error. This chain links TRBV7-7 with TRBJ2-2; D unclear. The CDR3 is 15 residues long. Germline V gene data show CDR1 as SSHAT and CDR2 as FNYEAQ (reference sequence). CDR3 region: CASSTGAADTGELFF. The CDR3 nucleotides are TGTGCTAGCAGCACCGGTGCCGCTGACACCGGGGAGCTGTTTTTT.

The CDR3 loop reads CATLHGQGIDTEAFF. The CDR3 coding sequence is TGTGCCACCTTACACGGACAGGGTATTGACACTGAAGCTTTCTTT. The chain couples TRBV6-5 to TRBJ1-1; the match to TRBD1 covers 8 bases. The CDR3 contains 15 residues. Germline values: CDR1 MNHEY, CDR2 SVGAGI. J gave up 3 bases and V 10 bases, and 13 bases lay outside the gene matches.

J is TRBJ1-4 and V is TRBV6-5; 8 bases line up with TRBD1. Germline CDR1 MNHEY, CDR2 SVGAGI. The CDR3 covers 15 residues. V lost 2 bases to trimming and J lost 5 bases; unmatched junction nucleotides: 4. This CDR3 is CASSYRTGKNEKLFF. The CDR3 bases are TGTGCCAGCAGTTACAGGACAGGGAAGAATGAAAAACTGTTTTTT.

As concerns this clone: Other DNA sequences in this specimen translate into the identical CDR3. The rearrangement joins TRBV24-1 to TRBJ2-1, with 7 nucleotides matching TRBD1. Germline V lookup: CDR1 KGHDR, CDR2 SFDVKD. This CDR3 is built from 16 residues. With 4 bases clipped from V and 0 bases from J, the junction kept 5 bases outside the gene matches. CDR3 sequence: CATSDSTGSSYNEQFF. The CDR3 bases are TGTGCCACCAGTGACTCGACAGGGAGCTCCTACAATGAGCAGTTCTTC.

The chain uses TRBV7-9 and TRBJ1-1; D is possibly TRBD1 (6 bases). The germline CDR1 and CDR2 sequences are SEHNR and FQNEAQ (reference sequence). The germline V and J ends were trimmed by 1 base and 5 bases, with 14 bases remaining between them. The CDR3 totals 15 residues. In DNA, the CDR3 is TGTGCCAGCAGCTTAGATTTGGGGGCCGGAACTGAAGCTTTCTTT. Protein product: CASSLDLGAGTEAFF.

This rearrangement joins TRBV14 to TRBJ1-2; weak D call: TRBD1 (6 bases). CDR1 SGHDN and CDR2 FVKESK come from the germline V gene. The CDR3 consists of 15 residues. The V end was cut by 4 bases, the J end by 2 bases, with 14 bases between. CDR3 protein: CASSPRQGPNYGYTF. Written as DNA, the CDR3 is TGTGCCAGCAGCCCCCGCCAGGGGCCAAACTATGGCTACACCTTC.

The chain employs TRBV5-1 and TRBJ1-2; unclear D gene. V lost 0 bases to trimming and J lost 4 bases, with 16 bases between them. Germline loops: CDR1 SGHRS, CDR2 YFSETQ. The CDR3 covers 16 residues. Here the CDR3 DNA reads TGCGCCAGCAGCTTGGTATCGGGTCCGAGGAGCTATGGCTACACCTTC. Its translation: CASSLVSGPRSYGYTF.

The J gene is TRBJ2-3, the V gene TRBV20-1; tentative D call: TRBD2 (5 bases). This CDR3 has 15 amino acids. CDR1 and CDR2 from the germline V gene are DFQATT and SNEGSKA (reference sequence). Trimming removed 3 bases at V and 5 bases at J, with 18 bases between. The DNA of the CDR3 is TGCAGTGCTAGTCCAGGACCCATGGCGGGAGATACGCAGTATTTT. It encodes CSASPGPMAGDTQYF.

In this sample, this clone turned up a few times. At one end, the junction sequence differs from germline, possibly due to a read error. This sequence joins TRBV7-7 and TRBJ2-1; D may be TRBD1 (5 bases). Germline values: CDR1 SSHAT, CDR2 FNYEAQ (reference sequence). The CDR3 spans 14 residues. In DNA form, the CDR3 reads TGTGCTAGCAGCTTAACGACAGACAACAATGAGCAGTTCTTC. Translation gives CASSLTTDNNEQFF.

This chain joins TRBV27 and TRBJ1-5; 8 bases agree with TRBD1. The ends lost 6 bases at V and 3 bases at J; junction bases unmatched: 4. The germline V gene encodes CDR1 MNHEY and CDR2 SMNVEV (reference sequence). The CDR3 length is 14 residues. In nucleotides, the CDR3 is TGTGCCAGCAGAGGGACAGGATTCAATCAGCCCCAGCATTTT. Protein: CASRGTGFNQPQHF.

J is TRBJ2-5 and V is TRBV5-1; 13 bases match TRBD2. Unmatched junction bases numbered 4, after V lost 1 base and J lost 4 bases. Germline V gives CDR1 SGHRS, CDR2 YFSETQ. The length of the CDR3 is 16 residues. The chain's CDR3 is CASSLTSGRALETQYF. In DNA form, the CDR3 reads TGCGCCAGCAGCTTGACTAGCGGGAGGGCCTTAGAGACCCAGTACTTC.